The 10 T cell receptor beta chains presented below share a single source sample, sequenced in a study of blood T cells in healthy people across ages. For the second PCR, which ran for about 7 to 11 cycles, a sample-barcoded 5' primer and a J-beta primer mix were used. TCRdb fed the 5' RACE reads into MiXCR, producing one record per CDR3 protein. The profile covers some 1.1 million distinct CDR3 sequences, with more than 30% appearing a single time and around 13% taken by the ten largest. Material: blood. The receptors stem from a man aged 18 to 30 in good health.

The chain employs TRBV20-1 and TRBJ2-1; no definite D call. CDR3 length: 12 amino acids. The V gene's germline CDR1 is DFQATT and CDR2 SNEGSKA (reference sequence). V was shortened by 5 bases and J by 4 bases, with 9 bases between the two germline ends. The CDR3 DNA sequence: TGCAGTGCTTATGGTAGATACAATGAGCAGTTCTTC. Translated: CSAYGRYNEQFF.

The rearrangement links TRBV6-2 or TRBV6-3 to TRBJ2-3, with 14 bases lining up with TRBD2. Germline V CDR1 and CDR2: MNHEY, SVGEGT. V dropped 8 bases and J dropped 2; count of bases not matched to a gene: 15. The CDR3 runs to 19 residues. This CDR3 is CASRGLAGGLSPYTDTQYF. The CDR3 DNA is TGTGCCAGCCGAGGACTAGCGGGGGGACTAAGCCCCTACACAGATACGCAGTATTTT.

This clonotype was seen a few times. CDR3 in DNA: TGCGCCAGCAGCCAATCAGAGAATACCGGGGAGCTGTTTTTT. This gives the protein CASSQSENTGELFF. The chain uses TRBV4-3 and TRBJ2-2; the D is unclear. V was clipped by 2 bases and J by 5 bases, with 9 bases between them. The CDR3 length is 14 residues. Germline V lookup: CDR1 LGHNA, CDR2 YSLEER.

This clonotype was detected only a few times. The genes are TRBV7-9 and TRBJ1-2; 8 nucleotides line up with TRBD1. The CDR3 length is 14 residues. Germline V gives CDR1 SEHNR, CDR2 FQNEAQ (reference sequence). J lost 5 bases, V lost 5 bases, and 7 bases had no gene match. CDR3 DNA sequence: TGTGCCAGCAGCCGAACCGGGACAGGTTATGGCTACACCTTC. Its protein product is CASSRTGTGYGYTF.

There are a few counts of this clonotype. The chain combines TRBV14 with TRBJ2-1, with a tentative D call TRBD2 (7 bases). Trimming stripped 2 bases from V and 5 bases from J, with 19 bases between. The germline CDR1 and CDR2 sequences are SGHDN and FVKESK. The CDR3 extends over 17 amino acids. The CDR3 nucleotides read TGTGCCAGCAGCCAAACTGCCCGGGGGGCGTTTAACAATGAGCAGTTCTTC. Translation: CASSQTARGAFNNEQFF.

A word on this clonotype: This may come from a read error, since a much larger clone is one base off. The chain links TRBV12-3 or TRBV12-4 to TRBJ1-2, with D possibly TRBD1 on 5 matching bases. The CDR3 loop spans 13 amino acids. The CDR3 nucleotides read TGTGCCAGCAGGGGGGGGGAGAACTATGGCTACATCTTC. Amino acid sequence: CASRGGENYGYIF.

V usage is TRBV20-1 and J usage is TRBJ1-2; D remains unclear. Trimming took off 0 bases at V and 7 bases at J, with 6 bases between the two ends. In germline, CDR1 is DFQATT, CDR2 SNEGSKA (reference sequence). This CDR3 is 11 amino acids long. As DNA, the CDR3 is TGCAGTGCTAGAGATGCGGGTGGCTACACCTTC. Translated: CSARDAGGYTF.

J is TRBJ2-3 and V is TRBV11-2; D gene uncertain. The germline V gene encodes CDR1 SGHAT and CDR2 FQNNGV. The length of the CDR3 is 18 residues. V lost 4 bases and J lost 6, with 26 bases in between. The chain's CDR3 is CASSYTTWIRGFPDTQYF. The DNA of the CDR3 is TGTGCCAGCAGCTACACTACCTGGATACGAGGTTTTCCGGATACGCAGTATTTT.

This chain uses TRBV7-9 with TRBJ1-1; a weak D match, TRBD1 (6 bases). The length of the CDR3 is 14 residues. Germline assignment: CDR1 SEHNR and CDR2 FQNEAQ (reference sequence). Trimming took off 4 bases at V and 4 bases at J, with 13 bases between the two ends. CDR3 DNA sequence: TGTGCCAGCAGCTCACCGGACAGCTTCACTGAAGCTTTCTTT. Translated, it gives CASSSPDSFTEAFF.

The chain joins TRBV27 to TRBJ2-5; D not certain. CDR1 MNHEY and CDR2 SMNVEV come from the germline V gene (reference sequence). The CDR3 extends over 14 amino acids. Between the trimmed V and J ends, which lost 5 bases and 1 base, there was a span of 11 bases. As DNA, the CDR3 is TGTGCCAGCAGTCCGTGGCAGAGCCAAGAGACCCAGTACTTC. Its protein product is CASSPWQSQETQYF.